This T cell receptor beta chain was captured by sequencing in a study of shared clonotypes between healthy human individuals. Study results and caveats: An expected dependence of interdonor clonotype sharing on sequencing depth was noted. Blood was the sole source, and tissue repertoires probably differ.

Investigators divided CD4+ cells into CD45RA+ naive and CD45RA-negative memory subsets. Investigators spread the genomic DNA of each subset evenly over several immunoSEQ plates. The repertoire was sequenced with immunoSEQ multiplex PCR; TCRdb's copy has only in-frame clones and lacks some. The table lists 2 million to 2.5 million clones, around 90% of them singletons. Concerning this clone: The antigen remains unidentified.

Germline CDR1 SNHLY, CDR2 FYNNEI. CDR3 size: 15 residues. Trimming took off 4 bases at V and 0 bases at J, with 10 bases between the two ends. The TCR originated in a man aged 18 to 29 in good health. Some clones in this sample may be carry-over from other donors' samples. What was sequenced was naive CD4+ T cells from PBMCs. Subset in this sample: CD45RA+ positively selected. The chain uses TRBV2 and TRBJ2-1; the D gene is possibly TRBD2 (6 bases). CDR3 sequence: CASSGDFSSYNEQFF. The CDR3 region has the DNA TGTGCCAGCAGTGGGGACTTCAGCTCCTACAATGAGCAGTTCTTC.